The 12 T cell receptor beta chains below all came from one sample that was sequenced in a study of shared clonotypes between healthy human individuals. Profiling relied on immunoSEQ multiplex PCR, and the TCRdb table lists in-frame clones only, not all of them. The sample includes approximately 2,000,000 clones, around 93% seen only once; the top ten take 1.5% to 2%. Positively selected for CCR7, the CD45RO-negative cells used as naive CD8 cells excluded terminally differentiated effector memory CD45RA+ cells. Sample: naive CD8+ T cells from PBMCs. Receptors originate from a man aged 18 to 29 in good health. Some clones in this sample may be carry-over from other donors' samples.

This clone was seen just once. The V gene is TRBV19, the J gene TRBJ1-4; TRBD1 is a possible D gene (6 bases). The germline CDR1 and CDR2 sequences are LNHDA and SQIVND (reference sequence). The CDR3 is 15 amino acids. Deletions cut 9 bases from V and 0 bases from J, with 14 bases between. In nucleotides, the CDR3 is TGTGCCAGCAAAAGGGGGGATTCAACTAATGAAAAACTGTTTTTT. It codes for CASKRGDSTNEKLFF.

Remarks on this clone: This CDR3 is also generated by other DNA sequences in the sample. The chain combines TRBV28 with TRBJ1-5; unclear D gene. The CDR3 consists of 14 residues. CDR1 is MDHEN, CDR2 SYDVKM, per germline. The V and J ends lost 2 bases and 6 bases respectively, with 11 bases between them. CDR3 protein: CASSLGSGVQPQHF. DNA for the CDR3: TGTGCCAGCAGTTTAGGGTCCGGGGTTCAGCCCCAGCATTTT.

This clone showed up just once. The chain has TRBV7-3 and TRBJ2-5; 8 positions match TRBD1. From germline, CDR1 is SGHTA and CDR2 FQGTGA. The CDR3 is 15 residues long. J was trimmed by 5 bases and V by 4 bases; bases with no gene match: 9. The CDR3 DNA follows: TGTGCCAGCAGCTCGAGGACAGGGTTCGGGGAGACCCAGTACTTC. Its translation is CASSSRTGFGETQYF.

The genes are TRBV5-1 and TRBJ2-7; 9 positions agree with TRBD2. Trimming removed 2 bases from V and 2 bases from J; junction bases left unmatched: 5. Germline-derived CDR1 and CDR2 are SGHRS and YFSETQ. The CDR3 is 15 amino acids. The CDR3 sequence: CASSLGPSGAYEQYF. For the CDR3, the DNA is TGCGCCAGCAGCTTAGGGCCTAGCGGGGCCTACGAGCAGTACTTC.

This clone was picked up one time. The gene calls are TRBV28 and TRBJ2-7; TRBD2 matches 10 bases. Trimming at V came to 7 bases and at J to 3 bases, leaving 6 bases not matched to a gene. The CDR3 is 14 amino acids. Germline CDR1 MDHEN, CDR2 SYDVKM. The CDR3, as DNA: TGTGCCAGCAAATGGGCTAGCGGGAGCTACGAGCAGTACTTC. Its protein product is CASKWASGSYEQYF.

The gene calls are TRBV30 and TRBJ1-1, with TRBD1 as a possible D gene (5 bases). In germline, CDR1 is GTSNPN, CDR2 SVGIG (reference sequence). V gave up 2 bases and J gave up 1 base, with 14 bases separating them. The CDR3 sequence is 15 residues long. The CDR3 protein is CAWSRKYGGNTEAFF. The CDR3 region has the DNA TGTGCCTGGAGTCGAAAATACGGGGGGAACACTGAAGCTTTCTTT.

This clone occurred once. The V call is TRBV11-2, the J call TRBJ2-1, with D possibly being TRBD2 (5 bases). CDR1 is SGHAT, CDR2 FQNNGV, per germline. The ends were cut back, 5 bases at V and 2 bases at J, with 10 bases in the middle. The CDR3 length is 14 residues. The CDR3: CASSTSGAYNEQFF. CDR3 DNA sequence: TGTGCCAGCAGCACCAGCGGAGCCTACAATGAGCAGTTCTTC.

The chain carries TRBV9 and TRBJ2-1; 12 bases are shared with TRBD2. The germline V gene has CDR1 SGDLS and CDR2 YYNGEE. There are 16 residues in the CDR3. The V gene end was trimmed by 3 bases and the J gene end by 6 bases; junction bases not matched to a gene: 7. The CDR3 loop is CASSGRLAGERNEQFF. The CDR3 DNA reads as TGTGCCAGCAGCGGGAGACTAGCGGGAGAGCGCAATGAGCAGTTCTTC.

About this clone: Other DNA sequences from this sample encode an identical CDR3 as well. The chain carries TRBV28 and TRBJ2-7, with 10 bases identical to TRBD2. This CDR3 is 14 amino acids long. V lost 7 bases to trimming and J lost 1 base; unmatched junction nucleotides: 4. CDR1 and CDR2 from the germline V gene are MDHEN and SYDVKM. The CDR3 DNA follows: TGTGCCAGCACCTGGACTAGCGGTTCCTACGAGCAGTACTTC. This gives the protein CASTWTSGSYEQYF.

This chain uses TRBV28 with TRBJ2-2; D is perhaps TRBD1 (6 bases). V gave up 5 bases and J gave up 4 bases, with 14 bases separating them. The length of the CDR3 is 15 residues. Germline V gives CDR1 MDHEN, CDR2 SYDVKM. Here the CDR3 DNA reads TGTGCCAGCAGTGCCCGGGACACGTTCACCGGGGAGCTGTTTTTT. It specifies CASSARDTFTGELFF. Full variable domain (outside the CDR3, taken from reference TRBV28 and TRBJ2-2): DVKVTQSSRYLVKRTGEKVFLECVQDMDHENMFWYRQDPGLGLRLIYFSYDVKMKEKGDIPEGYSVSREKKERFSLILESASTNQTSMYLCASSARDTFTGELFFGEGSRLTVL.

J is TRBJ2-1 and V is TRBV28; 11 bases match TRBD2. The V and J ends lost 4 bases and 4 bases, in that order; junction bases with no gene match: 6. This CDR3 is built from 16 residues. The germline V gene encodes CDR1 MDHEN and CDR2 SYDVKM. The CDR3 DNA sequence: TGTGCCAGCAGTTCACCGACTAGCGGGACGTACAATGAGCAGTTCTTC. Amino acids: CASSSPTSGTYNEQFF.

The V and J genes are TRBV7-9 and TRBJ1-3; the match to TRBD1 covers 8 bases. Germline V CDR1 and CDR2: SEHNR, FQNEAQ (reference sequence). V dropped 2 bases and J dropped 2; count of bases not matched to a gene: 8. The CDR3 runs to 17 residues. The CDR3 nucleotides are TGTGCCAGCAGCTTACCCTTAGACAGGGGAACTGGAAACACCATATATTTT. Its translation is CASSLPLDRGTGNTIYF.